A selection of T cell receptor beta chains follows, all from one sample in a study of vaccination effects on CD4 cells after COVID-19. TCRdb's copy holds only in-frame clones and misses some; the assay was immunoSEQ multiplex PCR. The sample holds 55,000 to 70,000 clones; 81% are singletons and the top ten take about 2.4%. No cognate antigen is known for these TCRs. Source: CD4+ T cells from PBMCs cultured with HCoV-229E spike peptides, taken before COVID-19 vaccination. Source of these receptors: a human donor who received a COVID-19 vaccine. CDR3s include the opening cysteine and the closing phenylalanine or tryptophan.

cdr3_aa	v_call	j_call
CASSTRTGLPTDTQYF	TRBV11-2	TRBJ2-3
CASSLAGARMTVRAFF	TRBV7-9	TRBJ1-1
CASSHNPNRSATQGETQYF	TRBV4-1	TRBJ2-5
CASSKALKAHSGNTIYF	TRBV21-1	TRBJ1-3
CASSLGGAQADTQYF	TRBV28	TRBJ2-3
CASSLVTGGVETQYF	TRBV5-6	TRBJ2-5
CASSLAKGTGREAFF	TRBV5-4	TRBJ1-1
CASSPINSQNEKLFF	TRBV18	TRBJ1-4
CAWSSASRETQYF	TRBV30	TRBJ2-5
CASSIPQGAGSPLHF	TRBV28	TRBJ1-6
CASRIGGRGYTF	TRBV2	TRBJ1-2
CASSSTGSTNEKLFF	TRBV5-1	TRBJ1-4
CSVYRDRTYNEQFF	TRBV29-1	TRBJ2-1
CASSLESRETQYF	TRBV5-6	TRBJ2-5
CASSNKADTDTQYF	TRBV5-1	TRBJ2-3
CASSPRGQGQNIQYF	TRBV9	TRBJ2-4
CATSDSAQGKGYTF	TRBV24-1	TRBJ1-2
CAIKQNTEAFF	TRBV10-3	TRBJ1-1
CASSHTTVGGYTF	TRBV4-3	TRBJ1-2
CASTRDPLNTGELFF	TRBV19	TRBJ2-2
CASSQDWLEGVAFF	TRBV3-1/TRBV3-2	TRBJ1-1
CASLGQGGNYGYTF	TRBV18	TRBJ1-2
CASSLDWDQPQHF	TRBV7-8	TRBJ1-5
CASSQESAGGTDTQYF	TRBV4-1	TRBJ2-3
CASIKRGAGETQYF	TRBV7-9	TRBJ2-5
CASSLGTNEQFF	TRBV7-3	TRBJ2-1
CASSGLAGAETQYF	TRBV7-2	TRBJ2-5
CASSLRSDRELFF	TRBV3-1/TRBV3-2	TRBJ1-4
CASSESRKRRTSTDTQYF	TRBV10-1	TRBJ2-3
CASSPGQVIETQYF	TRBV18	TRBJ2-5
CASSRTPGRLGTGELFF	TRBV7-9	TRBJ2-2
CASSQDRYGYTF	TRBV3-1/TRBV3-2	TRBJ1-2
CASSLTRTGGEKLFF	TRBV28	TRBJ1-4
CASSESAGRSPLHF	TRBV10-1	TRBJ1-6
CASSIGLNSGNTIYF	TRBV19	TRBJ1-3
CAIRAGQGAPTEAFF	TRBV10-3	TRBJ1-1
CASSDEQGGYNEQFF	TRBV2	TRBJ2-1
CASSLEVMNTEAFF	TRBV11-1	TRBJ1-1
CASSPPSADTQYF	TRBV18	TRBJ2-3
CASSQGSLFWGARETNEKLFF	TRBV4-1	TRBJ1-4
CASSRGGVADTQYF	TRBV5-1	TRBJ2-3
CASSSRLAGRFSGQETQYF	TRBV6-2/TRBV6-3	TRBJ2-5
CASSPRAGLGETQYF	TRBV19	TRBJ2-5
CASSSYDSLTPEGYTF	TRBV7-2	TRBJ1-2